This T cell receptor beta chain was identified during a study of blood T cell repertoires in COVID-19. As originally analysed: Using reference gene primer amplification, nucleated cell counts were estimated. Libraries were prepared by immunoSEQ multiplex PCR; TCRdb keeps only in-frame clonotypes and omits some of them. The V and J calls and clone size are taken from that table; D and trimming were inferred from the DNA. The sample gives around 200,000 clones, about 88% of which show up once; more than 2.5% is in the top ten. Assignments of participants to cohorts depended upon their own reported clinical history. V shed 4 bases and J 5 bases; nucleotides not matched to a gene: 16. CDR1 and CDR2 from the germline V gene are SGHNT and YYREEE (reference sequence). This CDR3 has 17 amino acids.

The sequence was obtained from a woman aged 25 to 39 who had recovered from COVID-19. Specimen: PBMCs or T cells enriched from blood (not recorded which). This chain joins TRBV5-4 and TRBJ2-5; 8 bases map to TRBD2. CDR3 sequence (DNA): TGTGCCAGCAGCCCAATTCTCCGGCCGGGACTAGTGGAGACCCAGTACTTC. Protein: CASSPILRPGLVETQYF.